The 22 T cell receptor beta chains below were found in one sample sequenced in a study of shared clonotypes between healthy human individuals. Measured with immunoSEQ multiplex PCR; TCRdb has only the in-frame clones, and not every one. The data contain approximately 2,300,000 clones, less than 95% of them seen just once; the ten biggest clones take up approximately 0.39%. Input material: naive CD4+ T cells from PBMCs. The subset: CD45RA+ positively selected. The receptors come from a man younger than 35 in good health. Some clones in this sample may be carry-over from other donors' samples.

The chain combines TRBV5-8 with TRBJ2-7, with D possibly called TRBD1 or TRBD2 (5 bases each). Germline V gene lookup returns CDR1 SGHTS and CDR2 YDEGEE. Between the trimmed V and J ends, which lost 2 bases and 6 bases, there was a span of 21 bases. The CDR3 extends over 16 amino acids. CDR3 sequence: CASSFSLRSRGPEQYF. The CDR3 nucleotides read TGTGCCAGCAGCTTTAGCCTACGATCGAGGGGACCCGAGCAGTACTTC.

The chain combines TRBV28 with TRBJ1-1, with D tentatively TRBD1 (5 bases). The germline gives CDR1 MDHEN, CDR2 SYDVKM. The CDR3 totals 14 residues. Trimming pared 8 bases from V and 4 bases from J, leaving 17 bases between. The CDR3, as DNA: TGTGCCAGCTCCTCACCCCTCGGGGGCACTGAAGCTTTCTTT. Protein product: CASSSPLGGTEAFF.

The chain has TRBV5-1 and TRBJ2-2; the match to TRBD2 covers 14 bases. The CDR3 loop spans 16 amino acids. Per the germline V gene, CDR1 is SGHRS and CDR2 is YFSETQ. Trimming removed 2 bases from V and 8 bases from J; junction bases left unmatched: 5. The CDR3 loop reads CASSFGTSGSEGELFF. The CDR3 DNA sequence: TGCGCCAGCAGCTTCGGGACTAGCGGGAGTGAGGGGGAGCTGTTTTTT.

The chain uses TRBV6-5 and TRBJ2-1, with a weak D call TRBD1 (5 bases). The CDR3 runs 14 residues. V was pared by 0 bases and J by 10 bases, with 13 bases between. CDR1 MNHEY and CDR2 SVGAGI come from the germline V gene. The CDR3 loop is CASSYSWGLGEQFF. CDR3 DNA: TGTGCCAGCAGTTACTCTTGGGGCTTAGGAGAGCAGTTCTTC.

Turning to this clone: The identical CDR3 is also encoded by other nucleotide sequences in the sample. The chain combines TRBV30 with TRBJ2-1; 8 bases are shared with TRBD2. From germline, CDR1 is GTSNPN and CDR2 SVGIG (reference sequence). Trimming took 2 bases from V and 1 from J; bases not matched to a gene: 4. The CDR3 length is 15 residues. For the CDR3, the DNA is TGTGCCTGGAGTTTAGGACTAGCTTCCTACAATGAGCAGTTCTTC. This gives the protein CAWSLGLASYNEQFF.

V and J are TRBV7-3 and TRBJ2-1; D may be TRBD1 or TRBD2 (7 bases each). CDR3 size: 18 residues. Trimming took off 5 bases at V and 9 bases at J, with 29 bases between the two ends. From germline, CDR1 is SGHTA and CDR2 FQGTGA. The CDR3 nucleotides are TGTGCCAGCAGCCCAAGGGGGGGCCGGCTACAGGGGTCAAGTGAGCAGTTCTTC. It encodes CASSPRGGRLQGSSEQFF.

The gene calls are TRBV6-1 and TRBJ1-2; D unclear. The CDR3 extends over 13 amino acids. With 5 bases removed from V and 13 bases from J, the gap between germline ends came to 20 bases. CDR1 is MNHNS and CDR2 is SASEGT in the germline V gene. The CDR3 DNA sequence: TGTGCCAGCAGTTCCCGGACCGCCCTGCGGGCCACCTTC. It is translated as CASSSRTALRATF.

V gene TRBV2 combines with J gene TRBJ1-2; D ambiguous. The CDR3 is 12 amino acids. V shed 0 bases and J shed 8 bases, with 7 bases lying between them. Germline loops: CDR1 SNHLY, CDR2 FYNNEI. The CDR3 region is CASSEAAAGYTF. The CDR3 DNA sequence: TGTGCCAGCAGTGAAGCGGCAGCCGGCTACACCTTC.

CDR3 region: CASSLPALSGNTIYF. For the CDR3, the DNA is TGCGCCAGCAGCTTACCGGCCCTCTCTGGAAACACCATATATTTT. V gene TRBV5-1 combines with J gene TRBJ1-3; no definite D call. This CDR3 has 15 residues. CDR1 and CDR2 (germline): SGHRS, YFSETQ. Deletions cut 2 bases from V and 0 bases from J, with 9 bases between.

The genes are TRBV7-2 and TRBJ2-3; a possible D gene is TRBD2 (6 bases). This CDR3 contains 15 residues. The germline CDR1 and CDR2 sequences are SGHTA and FQGNSA. With 3 bases removed from V and 2 bases from J, the gap between germline ends came to 12 bases. In nucleotides, the CDR3 is TGTGCCAGCAGCTTGCGGGACTCCTACACAGATACGCAGTATTTT. It specifies CASSLRDSYTDTQYF. Full variable domain (outside the CDR3, taken from reference TRBV7-2 and TRBJ2-3): GAGVSQSPSNKVTEKGKDVELRCDPISGHTALYWYRQSLGQGLEFLIYFQGNSAPDKSGLPSDRFSAERTGGSVSTLTIQRTQQEDSAVYLCASSLRDSYTDTQYFGPGTRLTVL.

This sequence joins TRBV27 and TRBJ2-2, with TRBD2 matching 12 bases. With 3 bases clipped from V and 4 bases from J, the junction kept 12 bases outside the gene matches. The germline V gene has CDR1 MNHEY and CDR2 SMNVEV (reference sequence). The CDR3 is 19 amino acids. The CDR3 nucleotides read TGTGCCAGCAGTTTTAGGGTCCTAGCGGGAGGGCCTAGCACCGGGGAGCTGTTTTTT. It specifies CASSFRVLAGGPSTGELFF.

The chain has TRBV29-1 and TRBJ2-1; TRBD2 is a possible D gene (7 bases). The germline gives CDR1 SQVTM, CDR2 ANQGSEA. The CDR3 is made up of 11 amino acids. Trimming pared 7 bases from V and 15 bases from J, leaving 19 bases between. Here the CDR3 reads CSAGRGGGPFF. The CDR3 DNA follows: TGCAGCGCTGGGCGTGGGGGGGGCCCGTTCTTC.

The chain employs TRBV5-5 and TRBJ2-7; 11 bases align to TRBD1. Germline V lookup: CDR1 SGHKS, CDR2 YYEKEE (reference sequence). The CDR3 length is 15 residues. The ends lost 4 bases at V and 7 bases at J; junction bases unmatched: 10. The CDR3 bases are TGTGCCAGCAGCCTGGGACAGGGGGTAGGAGGTGAGCAGTACTTC. Protein sequence: CASSLGQGVGGEQYF.

A word on this clone: The same CDR3 arises from other DNA sequences in this sample as well. CDR3 nucleotide sequence: TGTGCCAGCTCACCAGGGTTAAGTGGAAACACCATATATTTT. Protein: CASSPGLSGNTIYF. This sequence joins TRBV18 and TRBJ1-3; unclear D gene. Germline CDR1 KGHSH, CDR2 LQKENI. V was pared by 2 bases and J by 3 bases, with 8 bases between. The length of the CDR3 is 14 residues. Based on the CDR3 plus reference TRBV18 and TRBJ1-3, the full variable domain is NAGVMQNPRHLVRRRGQEARLRCSPMKGHSHVYWYRQLPEEGLKFMVYLQKENIIDESGMPKERFSAEFPKEGPSILRIQQVVRGDSAAYFCASSPGLSGNTIYFGEGSWLTVV.

V usage is TRBV25-1 and J usage is TRBJ1-3, with 7 bases that match TRBD1. Looked up from germline, CDR1 is MGHDK and CDR2 is SYGVNS. The junction had 6 bases not matched to a gene; V was cut back by 1 base and J by 3 bases. The CDR3 has 16 amino acids. The CDR3 nucleotides are TGTGCCAGCAGTGAATCAGGGGGGCTGTTTGGAAACACCATATATTTT. It encodes CASSESGGLFGNTIYF.

V usage is TRBV7-6 and J usage is TRBJ2-5, with D perhaps matching TRBD1 (6 bases). V was clipped by 4 bases and J by 6 bases, with 18 bases between them. CDR1 and CDR2 (germline): SGHVS, FNYEAQ. This CDR3 comprises 15 residues. CDR3 residues: CASSSGHSGVKTQYF. The DNA of the CDR3 is TGTGCCAGCAGCTCGGGACATTCTGGGGTTAAGACCCAGTACTTC. The variable domain in full, completed from reference TRBV7-6 and TRBJ2-5, reads GAGVSQSPRYKVTKRGQDVALRCDPISGHVSLYWYRQALGQGPEFLTYFNYEAQQDKSGLPNDRFSAERPEGSISTLTIQRTEQRDSAMYRCASSSGHSGVKTQYFGPGTRLLVL.

This clone came up a few times. The same CDR3 is also encoded by other DNA sequences in this sample. This rearrangement joins TRBV5-1 to TRBJ1-5, with D uncertain. Germline CDR1 reads SGHRS; CDR2 reads YFSETQ. The CDR3 runs to 14 residues. Trimming cost V 2 bases and J 4 bases, with 10 bases left between them. Here the CDR3 reads CASSFGQPNQPQHF. CDR3 sequence (DNA): TGCGCCAGCAGCTTCGGTCAGCCAAATCAGCCCCAGCATTTT.

The CDR3 sequence: CASSTTSGPYEQYF. The DNA for the CDR3 is TGTGCCAGCAGTACAACTAGCGGCCCCTACGAGCAGTACTTC. The rearrangement links TRBV2 to TRBJ2-7, with 8 nucleotides matching TRBD2. CDR1 and CDR2 (germline): SNHLY, FYNNEI. V trimming: 5 bases; J trimming: 2 bases; junction bases outside the gene matches: 5. The CDR3 has 14 amino acids. The whole variable domain, remainder taken from reference TRBV2 and TRBJ2-7, is EPEVTQTPSHQVTQMGQEVILRCVPISNHLYFYWYRQILGQKVEFLVSFYNNEISEKSEIFDDQFSVERPDGSNFTLKIRSTKLEDSAMYFCASSTTSGPYEQYFGPGTRLTVT.

This rearrangement joins TRBV5-6 to TRBJ2-4; D remains ambiguous. The germline CDR1 and CDR2 sequences are SGHDT and YYEEEE. The CDR3 is 13 residues long. Trimming left V 2 bases short and J 9 bases short, with 12 bases between. Written as DNA, the CDR3 is TGTGCCAGCAGCTTTTCTCCCGAAGTCATTCAGTACTTC. It yields the protein CASSFSPEVIQYF.

The V gene is TRBV2, the J gene TRBJ2-5; 8 bases line up with TRBD1. This CDR3 is built from 14 residues. Germline assignment: CDR1 SNHLY and CDR2 FYNNEI. Trimming cost V 5 bases and J 5 bases; bases outside gene matches: 7. CDR3 coding DNA: TGTGCCAGCAGTCAGGGGGCGCGTTTTGAGACCCAGTACTTC. Translated, it gives CASSQGARFETQYF.

The V gene is TRBV6-1, the J gene TRBJ2-4, with D uncertain. Looked up from germline, CDR1 is MNHNS and CDR2 is SASEGT. V was pared by 7 bases and J by 0 bases, with 13 bases between. This CDR3 has 15 amino acids. The CDR3 reads CASKELSLAKNIQYF. DNA of the CDR3: TGTGCCAGCAAGGAATTGTCGCTAGCCAAAAACATTCAGTACTTC.

This chain uses TRBV29-1 with TRBJ2-5; maybe TRBD1 (5 bases). Deletions cut 3 bases from V and 9 bases from J, with 14 bases between. Germline CDR1 reads SQVTM; CDR2 reads ANQGSEA. The CDR3 totals 12 residues. The CDR3 bases are TGCAGCGTTGAGGGGCGAATCGCGGCCCAGTACTTC. Translation gives CSVEGRIAAQYF.